A selection of T cell receptor beta chains follows, all from one sample in a study of blood T cell repertoires in COVID-19. Sequencing used immunoSEQ multiplex PCR; TCRdb keeps in-frame clones, though not all of them. The repertoire includes 150,000 or so clones, approximately 83% of them detected once, and roughly 2.9% sits in the top ten. Sequences were obtained from peripheral blood. Source of these receptors: a woman aged 55-70 years with acute or convalescent COVID-19. The CDR3 runs from the conserved cysteine through the conserved F or W. The D gene is left open where the match is weak. Size is stated for part of the rows, as once, few or many counts, or as a class when the clone is expanded.

J gene	D gene	clone size	V gene	CDR3 DNA	CDR3 protein
TRBJ2-7	NA	NA	TRBV4-2	TGTGCCAGCAGCCCGTCGAGCCACAGCTCCTACGAGCAGTACTTC	CASSPSSHSSYEQYF
TRBJ2-3	NA	NA	TRBV6-5	TGTGCCAGCAGTTACGGACAGAGCACAGATACGCAGTATTTT	CASSYGQSTDTQYF
TRBJ2-1	NA	once	TRBV27	TGTGCCAGCAGTTCCTTTAATAGCGTGAACAATGAGCAGTTCTTC	CASSSFNSVNNEQFF
TRBJ2-7	TRBD1	NA	TRBV7-9	TGTGCCAGCAGCTCACAGGGGGGTTTTTCTGGCGAGCAGTACTTC	CASSSQGGFSGEQYF
TRBJ2-1	NA	NA	TRBV29-1	TGCAGCGTTGAGGGGGGGCCAAGCGATGAGCAGTTCTTC	CSVEGGPSDEQFF
TRBJ1-3	NA	many	TRBV27	TGTGCCAGCAGCCCCAACAGGGTAGCTGGAAACACCATATATTTT	CASSPNRVAGNTIYF
TRBJ2-7	TRBD1	NA	TRBV5-6	TGTGCCAGCAGCGTCTCGCACCGACAGGGGTCCTACGAGCAGTACTTC	CASSVSHRQGSYEQYF
TRBJ1-1	TRBD1	NA	TRBV7-9	TGTGCCAGCAGCTTAGGGGACAGAGAGAACACTGAAGCTTTCTTT	CASSLGDRENTEAFF
TRBJ2-3	NA	NA	TRBV6-6	TGTGCCAGCACCCGAACGCCGGGCACAGATACGCAGTATTTT	CASTRTPGTDTQYF
TRBJ1-1	NA	NA	TRBV7-3	TGTGCCAGCAGCTTAATTCCAGTTGTGAACACTGAAGCTTTCTTT	CASSLIPVVNTEAFF
TRBJ2-2	NA	NA	TRBV30	TGTGCCTGGAGTGGCGGGAAGAGGGGGCGATACACCGGGGAGCTGTTTTTT	CAWSGGKRGRYTGELFF
TRBJ1-5	NA	NA	TRBV5-6	TGTGCCAGCAGCTTCGATGCAGGCCCCGCGAGTCAGCCCCAGCATTTT	CASSFDAGPASQPQHF
TRBJ1-2	NA	once	TRBV19	TGTGCCAGTAGTATTGGACAGATCCCTAACTATGGCTACACCTTC	CASSIGQIPNYGYTF
TRBJ2-1	TRBD2	NA	TRBV24-1	TGTGCCACCAGTGATTTCGGGGGGGGCAATGAGCAGTTCTTC	CATSDFGGGNEQFF
TRBJ2-3	TRBD1	NA	TRBV12-3/TRBV12-4	TGTGCCAGCAGAGAGACAGGGAAAGATACGCAGTATTTT	CASRETGKDTQYF
TRBJ1-4	NA	NA	TRBV27	TGTGCCAGCAGTTTGCTAGCAACTAATGAAAAACTGTTTTTT	CASSLLATNEKLFF
TRBJ2-7	NA	NA	TRBV7-9	TGTGCCAGCAGCTTAATTGGGGACACTTTCCCTTGGGAGCAGTACTTC	CASSLIGDTFPWEQYF
TRBJ2-7	TRBD1	NA	TRBV15	TGTGCCACCAGCAGAGATCCCCCACGCCGGGACAGGTTGTACGAGCAGTACTTC	CATSRDPPRRDRLYEQYF
TRBJ2-7	TRBD1	NA	TRBV5-6	TGTGCCAGCAGCATCGGACAGGGGGCATACGAGCAGTACTTC	CASSIGQGAYEQYF
TRBJ2-2	NA	NA	TRBV12-3/TRBV12-4	TGTGCCAGCAGTTTTTTATCTACCGGGGAGCTGTTTTTT	CASSFLSTGELFF
TRBJ2-2	TRBD1	NA	TRBV7-7	TGTGCTAGCAGCCCCGACAGGGGGGACACCGGGGAGCTGTTTTTT	CASSPDRGDTGELFF
TRBJ1-5	NA	NA	TRBV6-7	TGTGCCAGCAGTTACCGGTCCCGTCCTCAGCCCCAGCATTTT	CASSYRSRPQPQHF
TRBJ1-1	NA	few	TRBV5-1	TGCGCCAGCAGCTTGGAAGGGGTAGAAGGCACTGAAGCTTTCTTT	CASSLEGVEGTEAFF
TRBJ1-3	NA	NA	TRBV9	TGTGCCAGCAGCTCGGGGGGGACTCCCCTCGGAAACACCATATATTTT	CASSSGGTPLGNTIYF
TRBJ2-1	NA	NA	TRBV9	TGTGCCAGCAGCGTTTTACCGGGACAAACCTACAATGAGCAGTTCTTC	CASSVLPGQTYNEQFF
TRBJ2-7	NA	NA	TRBV2	TGTGCCAGCAGCGAGGGAACCGGCGAGCAGTACTTC	CASSEGTGEQYF
TRBJ2-5	NA	once	TRBV11-3	TGTGCCAGCAGCCTGTATGGGGCTTCTCAAGAGACCCAGTACTTC	CASSLYGASQETQYF
TRBJ1-4	NA	NA	TRBV3-1/TRBV3-2	TGTGCCAGCAGCCAAGCCGGCGACAGTCTACATGAAAAACTGTTTTTT	CASSQAGDSLHEKLFF
TRBJ2-3	NA	NA	TRBV9	TGTGCCAGCAGCGTAGGCGTCACAGATACGCAGTATTTT	CASSVGVTDTQYF
TRBJ1-1	NA	NA	TRBV7-2	TGTGCCAGCAGCGGCCCCATATTGAACACTGAAGCTTTCTTT	CASSGPILNTEAFF
TRBJ1-5	NA	few	TRBV18	TGTGCCAGCTCACCCGGTGACAGGTATAGCAATCAGCCCCAGCATTTT	CASSPGDRYSNQPQHF
TRBJ1-2	NA	NA	TRBV9	TGTGCCAGCAGCGTAGCTTTCGGTGGCTATGGCTACACCTTC	CASSVAFGGYGYTF
TRBJ2-1	TRBD2	NA	TRBV10-3	TGTGCCATCAGTGGAGGGACTAGCGGGGGCGAGCAGTTCTTC	CAISGGTSGGEQFF
TRBJ2-5	NA	once	TRBV19	TGTGCCACGGCGGCGGGTTTAGAGACCCAGTACTTC	CATAAGLETQYF
TRBJ1-2	TRBD1	NA	TRBV25-1	TGTGCCAGCAGTGAATGGACAGGGAACTATGGCTACACCTTC	CASSEWTGNYGYTF
TRBJ2-2	NA	NA	TRBV7-7	TGTGCTAGCAGCTTACGGGGAGATAACACCGGGGAGCTGTTTTTT	CASSLRGDNTGELFF
TRBJ1-1	NA	NA	TRBV5-3	TGTGCCAGAAGCTTGGGAAATCGACAGTACATGAACACTGAAGCTTTCTTT	CARSLGNRQYMNTEAFF
TRBJ2-7	NA	NA	TRBV11-2	TGTGCCAGCAGCCTACAGGCTGGGTCCTACGAGCAGTACTTC	CASSLQAGSYEQYF
TRBJ2-2	NA	NA	TRBV18	TGTGCCAGCTCACCGACCGGAGCGAACACCGGGGAGCTGTTTTTT	CASSPTGANTGELFF
TRBJ1-5	NA	NA	TRBV7-2	TGTGCCAGCAGCTTCACAGGGTATGGTCAGCCCCAGCATTTT	CASSFTGYGQPQHF
TRBJ2-2	NA	NA	TRBV9	TGTGCCAGCAGCGTGAGTCAAACGAACACCGGGGAGCTGTTTTTT	CASSVSQTNTGELFF
TRBJ1-6	TRBD1	NA	TRBV4-3	TGCGCCAGCAGCCAAGACCGGTGGACAGGGGGCGATTCACCCCTCCACTTT	CASSQDRWTGGDSPLHF
TRBJ2-1	TRBD2	NA	TRBV2	TGTGCCAGCAGAGGACTAGCGGGGATGTACAATGAGCAGTTCTTC	CASRGLAGMYNEQFF
TRBJ1-1	NA	NA	TRBV10-1	TGCGCCAGCAGTGAAACAGGTGAAGCTTTCTTT	CASSETGEAFF
TRBJ2-3	TRBD2	NA	TRBV27	TGTGCCAGCAGGATTAGCGGGGCAACAGATACGCAGTATTTT	CASRISGATDTQYF
TRBJ1-5	NA	once	TRBV28	TGTGCCAGCACCACCGGGGGGGGCAATCAGCCCCAGCATTTT	CASTTGGGNQPQHF
TRBJ1-5	TRBD1	few	TRBV10-3	TGTGCCATCAGTGAGTCCGGGATAACAGGGGTGAGTCAGCCCCAGCATTTT	CAISESGITGVSQPQHF
TRBJ2-5	NA	NA	TRBV7-9	TGTGCCAGCAGCTCCTGGCAGTATGAGACCCAGTACTTC	CASSSWQYETQYF
TRBJ2-3	NA	NA	TRBV5-1	TGCGCCAGCGGCCCTACCGCGGGTTCGGCAGATACGCAGTATTTT	CASGPTAGSADTQYF
TRBJ1-5	TRBD1	NA	TRBV24-1	TGTGCCACCAGTGATTCTATAAATCAGGGGGTAGGTCAGCCCCAGCATTTT	CATSDSINQGVGQPQHF
TRBJ1-5	TRBD1	NA	TRBV28	TGTGCCAGCATAACCGGGACAGGGGTATTGGCCAGTCAGCCCCAGCATTTT	CASITGTGVLASQPQHF
TRBJ2-5	TRBD1	NA	TRBV18	TGTGCCAGCTCACCACCGGGGACAGCTAAAGAGACCCAGTACTTC	CASSPPGTAKETQYF
TRBJ2-2	TRBD1	NA	TRBV29-1	TGCAGCTGCCGGGACAGGGACACCGGGGAGCTGTTTTTT	CSCRDRDTGELFF
TRBJ1-1	TRBD1	NA	TRBV5-1	TGCGCCAGCAGCTTGGCGACAGGGGAGAGCACTGAAGCTTTCTTT	CASSLATGESTEAFF
TRBJ2-1	TRBD2	NA	TRBV20-1	TGCAGTGCTAGTGCGGGGGGCTTGGACAATGAGCAGTTCTTC	CSASAGGLDNEQFF
TRBJ1-6	NA	NA	TRBV4-2	TGTGCCAGCAGCCAAGGGCCCAGGGGTACGGCTTCACCCCTCCACTTT	CASSQGPRGTASPLHF